These T cell receptor beta chains were read from a single sample in a study of blood T cell repertoires in COVID-19. The table came from immunoSEQ multiplex PCR; TCRdb's copy has only in-frame clones and leaves some out. This table has some 120,000 clones, about nine tenths appearing once. Sequencing input: peripheral blood. The receptors were sampled from a human donor with active COVID-19. The donor label of this sample is uncertain. The CDR3 runs from the conserved cysteine through the conserved F or W. Each record gives: clone size, J gene, D gene, V gene, CDR3 protein, CDR3 DNA. D genes are given only for firm matches. Size is omitted from some rows. Given values are once, few, many or a class for expanded clones.

abundance: few; j_gene: TRBJ1-2; d_gene: TRBD1; v_gene: TRBV6-5; CDR3aa: CASRTDRGSYGYTF; CDR3nt: TGTGCCAGCAGAACTGACAGGGGTTCCTATGGCTACACCTTC
abundance: NA; j_gene: TRBJ2-5; d_gene: TRBD2; v_gene: TRBV29-1; CDR3aa: CSVKLAANAGTQYF; CDR3nt: TGCAGCGTTAAACTAGCGGCGAATGCGGGGACCCAGTACTTC
abundance: once; j_gene: TRBJ2-1; d_gene: TRBD2; v_gene: TRBV10-2; CDR3aa: CASSDSGGYNEQFF; CDR3nt: TGCGCCAGCAGTGATAGCGGGGGGTACAATGAGCAGTTCTTC
abundance: NA; j_gene: TRBJ1-1; d_gene: TRBD1; v_gene: TRBV6-6; CDR3aa: CASRTRPGQLSEAFF; CDR3nt: TGTGCCAGCAGAACACGGCCGGGACAGTTGTCTGAAGCTTTCTTT
abundance: NA; j_gene: TRBJ1-1; d_gene: NA; v_gene: TRBV5-6; CDR3aa: CASRALMNTEAFF; CDR3nt: TGTGCCAGCAGGGCCCTCATGAACACTGAAGCTTTCTTT
abundance: NA; j_gene: TRBJ2-1; d_gene: TRBD2; v_gene: TRBV19; CDR3aa: CASSPGPRGGSYNEQFF; CDR3nt: TGTGCCAGTAGCCCAGGGCCTCGCGGGGGCTCCTACAATGAGCAGTTCTTC
abundance: NA; j_gene: TRBJ1-1; d_gene: NA; v_gene: TRBV6-6; CDR3aa: CASTLDSIDTEAFF; CDR3nt: TGTGCCAGCACGTTAGACAGTATAGACACTGAAGCTTTCTTT
abundance: NA; j_gene: TRBJ2-3; d_gene: TRBD1; v_gene: TRBV11-2; CDR3aa: CASSLRDRVQFGDTQYF; CDR3nt: TGTGCCAGCAGCCTAAGGGACAGGGTGCAATTCGGAGATACGCAGTATTTT
abundance: NA; j_gene: TRBJ1-5; d_gene: NA; v_gene: TRBV10-3; CDR3aa: CAISESGHQYSNQPQHF; CDR3nt: TGTGCCATCAGTGAGTCGGGACACCAATATAGCAATCAGCCCCAGCATTTT
abundance: NA; j_gene: TRBJ1-4; d_gene: NA; v_gene: TRBV18; CDR3aa: CASSPGVSDEKLFF; CDR3nt: TGTGCCAGCTCACCCGGGGTTAGTGATGAAAAACTGTTTTTT
abundance: NA; j_gene: TRBJ2-1; d_gene: NA; v_gene: TRBV14; CDR3aa: CASSQDLRFGEQFF; CDR3nt: TGTGCCAGCAGCCAAGATCTGAGGTTTGGTGAGCAGTTCTTC
abundance: NA; j_gene: TRBJ2-1; d_gene: NA; v_gene: TRBV11-2; CDR3aa: CASSLRTALDNEQFF; CDR3nt: TGTGCCAGCAGCTTACGGACAGCGTTGGACAATGAGCAGTTCTTC
abundance: NA; j_gene: TRBJ2-7; d_gene: TRBD2; v_gene: TRBV3-1/TRBV3-2; CDR3aa: CASSQDASGAYEQYF; CDR3nt: TGTGCCAGCAGCCAAGATGCTAGCGGGGCCTACGAGCAGTACTTC
abundance: NA; j_gene: TRBJ1-6; d_gene: TRBD1; v_gene: TRBV6-5; CDR3aa: CASSPGQGASPLHF; CDR3nt: TGTGCCAGCAGCCCGGGACAGGGGGCTTCACCCCTCCACTTT
abundance: NA; j_gene: TRBJ2-3; d_gene: TRBD2; v_gene: TRBV6-2/TRBV6-3; CDR3aa: CASSYSPGGGASGTDTQYF; CDR3nt: TGTGCCAGCAGTTACTCCCCGGGCGGGGGGGCCTCGGGCACAGATACGCAGTATTTT
abundance: NA; j_gene: TRBJ2-1; d_gene: TRBD2; v_gene: TRBV5-8; CDR3aa: CASSLGLLAGGHNEQFF; CDR3nt: TGTGCCAGCAGCTTGGGACTATTAGCGGGGGGCCACAATGAGCAGTTCTTC
abundance: NA; j_gene: TRBJ2-7; d_gene: TRBD1; v_gene: TRBV7-9; CDR3aa: CASSYRDRGLDEQYF; CDR3nt: TGTGCCAGCAGTTACCGGGACAGGGGTCTAGACGAGCAGTACTTC
abundance: NA; j_gene: TRBJ1-1; d_gene: NA; v_gene: TRBV5-1; CDR3aa: CASSLLGGARDTEAFF; CDR3nt: TGCGCCAGCAGCTTGTTAGGCGGGGCTAGGGACACTGAAGCTTTCTTT
abundance: NA; j_gene: TRBJ2-1; d_gene: TRBD2; v_gene: TRBV23-1; CDR3aa: CASSLGLGDPNEQFF; CDR3nt: TGCGCCAGCAGTCTTGGACTAGGGGACCCTAATGAGCAGTTCTTC
abundance: NA; j_gene: TRBJ2-1; d_gene: TRBD2; v_gene: TRBV5-1; CDR3aa: CASSLAGLATLSSQFF; CDR3nt: TGCGCCAGCAGCTTGGCCGGACTAGCGACCCTTTCGTCGCAGTTCTTC
abundance: NA; j_gene: TRBJ1-1; d_gene: NA; v_gene: TRBV6-6; CDR3aa: CASTYQGVNTEAFF; CDR3nt: TGTGCCAGCACATACCAGGGTGTCAACACTGAAGCTTTCTTT
abundance: NA; j_gene: TRBJ2-2; d_gene: NA; v_gene: TRBV6-5; CDR3aa: CASSYDGSAGELFF; CDR3nt: TGTGCCAGCAGTTACGATGGTAGCGCCGGGGAGCTGTTTTTT
abundance: NA; j_gene: TRBJ2-5; d_gene: NA; v_gene: TRBV3-1/TRBV3-2; CDR3aa: CASSQEGRGETQYF; CDR3nt: TGTGCCAGCAGCCAAGAAGGCAGGGGAGAGACCCAGTACTTC
abundance: NA; j_gene: TRBJ2-1; d_gene: TRBD1; v_gene: TRBV9; CDR3aa: CASTPGTGGYNEQFF; CDR3nt: TGTGCCAGCACCCCCGGGACAGGGGGCTACAATGAGCAGTTCTTC
abundance: NA; j_gene: TRBJ1-2; d_gene: NA; v_gene: TRBV6-6; CDR3aa: CASSNRETNYGYTF; CDR3nt: TGTGCCAGCAGTAACAGAGAGACTAACTATGGCTACACCTTC
abundance: NA; j_gene: TRBJ1-4; d_gene: NA; v_gene: TRBV4-3; CDR3aa: CASSLGGTNEKLFF; CDR3nt: TGCGCCAGCAGCCTGGGGGGAACTAATGAAAAACTGTTTTTT
abundance: NA; j_gene: TRBJ2-1; d_gene: TRBD1; v_gene: TRBV5-4; CDR3aa: CASSLTGAKYNEQFF; CDR3nt: TGTGCCAGCAGCCTAACAGGGGCTAAGTACAATGAGCAGTTCTTC
abundance: NA; j_gene: TRBJ2-2; d_gene: TRBD2; v_gene: TRBV6-4; CDR3aa: CAAGRRGTNTGELFF; CDR3nt: TGTGCCGCGGGGCGGCGGGGGACGAACACCGGGGAGCTGTTTTTT
abundance: NA; j_gene: TRBJ1-1; d_gene: TRBD1; v_gene: TRBV7-2; CDR3aa: CASSLTTGRAFF; CDR3nt: TGTGCCAGCAGCTTAACGACAGGGAGAGCTTTCTTT
abundance: NA; j_gene: TRBJ2-7; d_gene: NA; v_gene: TRBV30; CDR3aa: CAWSSRYEQYF; CDR3nt: TGTGCCTGGAGTAGCCGCTACGAGCAGTACTTC
abundance: NA; j_gene: TRBJ2-5; d_gene: NA; v_gene: TRBV10-3; CDR3aa: CAISESHNQETQYF; CDR3nt: TGTGCCATCAGTGAGTCCCACAACCAAGAGACCCAGTACTTC
abundance: NA; j_gene: TRBJ1-2; d_gene: NA; v_gene: TRBV6-5; CDR3aa: CASSYPQGANYGYTF; CDR3nt: TGTGCCAGCAGTTACCCACAGGGAGCTAACTATGGCTACACCTTC
abundance: NA; j_gene: TRBJ1-6; d_gene: NA; v_gene: TRBV5-1; CDR3aa: CASSLAFQGNSPLHF; CDR3nt: TGCGCCAGCAGCTTGGCCTTTCAGGGAAATTCACCCCTCCACTTT
abundance: NA; j_gene: TRBJ1-2; d_gene: TRBD1; v_gene: TRBV28; CDR3aa: CASSQPGTGYGYTF; CDR3nt: TGTGCCAGCAGCCAGCCCGGGACAGGATATGGCTACACCTTC
abundance: NA; j_gene: TRBJ1-5; d_gene: NA; v_gene: TRBV10-2; CDR3aa: CASSESGDGNQPQHF; CDR3nt: TGCGCCAGCAGTGAGTCAGGGGATGGCAATCAGCCCCAGCATTTT
abundance: NA; j_gene: TRBJ2-7; d_gene: NA; v_gene: TRBV7-7; CDR3aa: CASSLREGGSYEQYF; CDR3nt: TGTGCCAGCAGCTTAAGGGAGGGGGGCTCCTACGAGCAGTACTTC
abundance: NA; j_gene: TRBJ1-6; d_gene: NA; v_gene: TRBV19; CDR3aa: CASTEGGNSPLHF; CDR3nt: TGTGCCAGTACGGAGGGTGGGAATTCACCCCTCCACTTT
abundance: NA; j_gene: TRBJ2-2; d_gene: TRBD2; v_gene: TRBV20-1; CDR3aa: CSAREALAGNTGELFF; CDR3nt: TGCAGTGCTCGTGAAGCACTAGCGGGAAACACCGGGGAGCTGTTTTTT
abundance: NA; j_gene: TRBJ1-5; d_gene: NA; v_gene: TRBV5-3; CDR3aa: CARSCGQRVSNQPQHF; CDR3nt: TGTGCCAGAAGTTGTGGACAGAGGGTGAGCAATCAGCCCCAGCATTTT
abundance: once; j_gene: TRBJ2-1; d_gene: NA; v_gene: TRBV27; CDR3aa: CASREKRVAYNEQFF; CDR3nt: TGTGCCAGCAGGGAAAAGCGGGTAGCCTACAATGAGCAGTTCTTC
abundance: NA; j_gene: TRBJ1-5; d_gene: TRBD1; v_gene: TRBV19; CDR3aa: CASTTTGERNQPQHF; CDR3nt: TGTGCCAGTACAACAACAGGGGAGAGGAATCAGCCCCAGCATTTT
abundance: NA; j_gene: TRBJ2-1; d_gene: NA; v_gene: TRBV27; CDR3aa: CASSHRALTYNEQFF; CDR3nt: TGTGCCAGCAGTCACAGGGCCCTAACCTACAATGAGCAGTTCTTC
abundance: NA; j_gene: TRBJ2-3; d_gene: TRBD1; v_gene: TRBV9; CDR3aa: CASSVGDRSTDTQYF; CDR3nt: TGTGCCAGCAGCGTAGGGGACAGAAGCACAGATACGCAGTATTTT
abundance: NA; j_gene: TRBJ2-2; d_gene: TRBD2; v_gene: TRBV6-2/TRBV6-3; CDR3aa: CASSGRLAGGRTGELFF; CDR3nt: TGTGCCAGCAGTGGACGACTAGCGGGGGGGCGCACCGGGGAGCTGTTTTTT
abundance: NA; j_gene: TRBJ1-1; d_gene: TRBD1; v_gene: TRBV10-3; CDR3aa: CAIRPGGQTEAFF; CDR3nt: TGTGCCATCAGACCAGGGGGCCAGACTGAAGCTTTCTTT
abundance: NA; j_gene: TRBJ1-1; d_gene: NA; v_gene: TRBV6-2/TRBV6-3; CDR3aa: CASSYSSGGPRRAFF; CDR3nt: TGTGCCAGCAGTTACTCGAGCGGGGGGCCACGGCGGGCTTTCTTT
abundance: once; j_gene: TRBJ1-4; d_gene: NA; v_gene: TRBV6-5; CDR3aa: CASSLTVATNEKLFF; CDR3nt: TGTGCCAGCAGTCTTACAGTGGCAACTAATGAAAAACTGTTTTTT
abundance: NA; j_gene: TRBJ2-2; d_gene: NA; v_gene: TRBV15; CDR3aa: CATSSSTGTGELFF; CDR3nt: TGTGCCACCAGCAGTTCGACGGGAACCGGGGAGCTGTTTTTT